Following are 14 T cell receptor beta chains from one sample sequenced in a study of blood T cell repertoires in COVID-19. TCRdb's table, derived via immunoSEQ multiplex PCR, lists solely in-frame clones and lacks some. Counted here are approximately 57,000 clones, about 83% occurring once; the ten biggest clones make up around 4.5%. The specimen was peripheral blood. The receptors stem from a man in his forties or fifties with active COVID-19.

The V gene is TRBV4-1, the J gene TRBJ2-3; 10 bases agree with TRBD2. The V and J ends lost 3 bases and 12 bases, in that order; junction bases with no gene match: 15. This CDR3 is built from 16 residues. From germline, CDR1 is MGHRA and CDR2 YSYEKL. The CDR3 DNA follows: TGCGCCAGCAGCCACCAGCGGGAGGGCCGAGTGTTATCTCAGTATTTT. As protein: CASSHQREGRVLSQYF.

The CDR3 region is CASSSSGLASTGELFF. CDR3 sequence (DNA): TGCGCCAGCAGCTCCTCGGGACTAGCGAGCACCGGGGAGCTGTTTTTT. The chain recombines TRBV5-1 with TRBJ2-2; 10 bases fit TRBD2. V dropped 3 bases and J dropped 4; count of bases not matched to a gene: 6. The length of the CDR3 is 16 residues. CDR1 and CDR2 (germline): SGHRS, YFSETQ. Together with reference TRBV5-1 and TRBJ2-2, the CDR3 gives the full variable domain: KAGVTQTPRYLIKTRGQQVTLSCSPISGHRSVSWYQQTPGQGLQFLFEYFSETQRNKGNFPGRFSGRQFSNSRSEMNVSTLELGDSALYLCASSSSGLASTGELFFGEGSRLTVL.

For the CDR3, the DNA is TGTGCCAGCAGTCCCGGACAGGGGGTAAATCAGCCCCAGCATTTT. Its protein is CASSPGQGVNQPQHF. The chain carries TRBV28 and TRBJ1-5; 10 bases agree with TRBD1. The V gene's germline CDR1 is MDHEN and CDR2 SYDVKM. The CDR3 spans 15 residues. Losses at the gene ends were 5 bases for V and 4 bases for J; bases not matched to a gene: 5.

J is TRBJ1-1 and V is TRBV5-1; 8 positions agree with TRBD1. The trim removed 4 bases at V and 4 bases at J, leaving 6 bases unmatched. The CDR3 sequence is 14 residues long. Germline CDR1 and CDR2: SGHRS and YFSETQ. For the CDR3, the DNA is TGCGCCAGCAGCGTCCTACAGGGGGGCACTGAAGCTTTCTTT. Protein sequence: CASSVLQGGTEAFF.

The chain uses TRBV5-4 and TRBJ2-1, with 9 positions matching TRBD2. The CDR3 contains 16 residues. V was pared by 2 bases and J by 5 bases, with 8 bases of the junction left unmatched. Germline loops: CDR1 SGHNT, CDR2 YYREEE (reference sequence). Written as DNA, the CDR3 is TGTGCCAGCAGCTTCCCCGGGACTAGCTTTGACAATGAGCAGTTCTTC. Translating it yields CASSFPGTSFDNEQFF. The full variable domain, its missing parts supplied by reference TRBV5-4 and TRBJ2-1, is ETGVTQSPTHLIKTRGQQVTLRCSSQSGHNTVSWYQQALGQGPQFIFQYYREEENGRGNFPPRFSGLQFPNYSSELNVNALELDDSALYLCASSFPGTSFDNEQFFGPGTRLTVL.

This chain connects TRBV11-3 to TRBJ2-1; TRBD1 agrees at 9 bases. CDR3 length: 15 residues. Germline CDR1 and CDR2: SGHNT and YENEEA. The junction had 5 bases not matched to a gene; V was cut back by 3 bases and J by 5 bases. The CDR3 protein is CASSLRGQGHNEQFF. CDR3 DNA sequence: TGTGCCAGCAGCTTGAGGGGACAGGGTCACAATGAGCAGTTCTTC.

The CDR3 reads CASSLAGAGVLGEQYF. CDR3 in DNA: TGCGCCAGCAGCTTGGCCGGGGCAGGGGTCCTGGGCGAGCAGTACTTC. This chain connects TRBV5-1 to TRBJ2-7; weak D call: TRBD1 (6 bases). The V gene's germline CDR1 is SGHRS and CDR2 YFSETQ. CDR3 length equals 16 residues. The V gene lost 0 bases and the J gene lost 6 bases, with 19 bases spanning the gap.

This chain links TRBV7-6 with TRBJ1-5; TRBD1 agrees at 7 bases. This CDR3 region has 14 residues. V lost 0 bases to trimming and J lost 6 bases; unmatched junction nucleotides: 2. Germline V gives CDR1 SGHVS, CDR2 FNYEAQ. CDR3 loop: CASSLAAGGQPQHF. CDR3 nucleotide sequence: TGTGCCAGCAGCTTAGCGGCAGGGGGTCAGCCCCAGCATTTT.

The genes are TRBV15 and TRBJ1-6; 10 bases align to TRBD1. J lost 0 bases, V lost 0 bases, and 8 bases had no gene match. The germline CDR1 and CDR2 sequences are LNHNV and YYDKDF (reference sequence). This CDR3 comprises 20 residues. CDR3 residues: CATSRDRDRGLHSYNSPLHF. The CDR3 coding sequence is TGTGCCACCAGCAGAGACCGGGACAGGGGATTGCACTCCTATAATTCACCCCTCCACTTT.

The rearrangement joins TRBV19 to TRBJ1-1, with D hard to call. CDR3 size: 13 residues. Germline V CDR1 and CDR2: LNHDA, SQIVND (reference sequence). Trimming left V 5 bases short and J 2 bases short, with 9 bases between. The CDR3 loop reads CASSQTVNTEAFF. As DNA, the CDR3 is TGTGCCAGTAGTCAAACAGTCAACACTGAAGCTTTCTTT.

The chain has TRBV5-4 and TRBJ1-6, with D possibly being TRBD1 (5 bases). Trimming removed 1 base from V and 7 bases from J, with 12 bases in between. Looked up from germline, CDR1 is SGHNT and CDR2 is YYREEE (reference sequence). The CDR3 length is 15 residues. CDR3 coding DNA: TGTGCCAGCAGCTTGATGGGACTGAGCAATTCACCCCTCCACTTT. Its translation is CASSLMGLSNSPLHF. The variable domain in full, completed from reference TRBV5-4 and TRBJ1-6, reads ETGVTQSPTHLIKTRGQQVTLRCSSQSGHNTVSWYQQALGQGPQFIFQYYREEENGRGNFPPRFSGLQFPNYSSELNVNALELDDSALYLCASSLMGLSNSPLHFGNGTRLTVT.

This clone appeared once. As DNA, the CDR3 is TGCGCCAGCAGCCAAGTCCCAGGGGAAAAACTGTTTTTT. Translated, it gives CASSQVPGEKLFF. V is TRBV4-1 and J is TRBJ1-4; a possible D gene is TRBD1 (5 bases). Trimming stripped 1 base from V and 8 bases from J, with 8 bases between. The germline CDR1 and CDR2 sequences are MGHRA and YSYEKL. CDR3 length equals 13 residues.

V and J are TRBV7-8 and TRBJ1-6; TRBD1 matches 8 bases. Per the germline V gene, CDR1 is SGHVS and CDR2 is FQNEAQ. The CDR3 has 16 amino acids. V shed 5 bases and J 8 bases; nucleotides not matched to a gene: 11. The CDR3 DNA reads TGTGCCAGCAGCCTAGGGTCGGGACAGGCCTATTCACCCCTCCACTTT. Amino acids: CASSLGSGQAYSPLHF.

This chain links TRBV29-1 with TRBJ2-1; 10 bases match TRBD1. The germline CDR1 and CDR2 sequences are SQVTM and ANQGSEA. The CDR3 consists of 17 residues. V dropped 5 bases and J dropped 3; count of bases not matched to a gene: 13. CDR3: CSVPGQGPYGLYNEQFF. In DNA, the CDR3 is TGCAGCGTTCCGGGACAGGGGCCCTACGGGCTCTACAATGAGCAGTTCTTC.